Presented here are 21 T cell receptor beta chains from one specimen sequenced in a study of T cells in Graves' hyperthyroidism and ophthalmopathy. Researchers took RNA transcripts and amplified the TCR beta CDR3 regions from them. An initial round of RT-PCR targeting the TCR CDR3 relied on the HTBI primer set. TCRdb re-analysed the multiplex PCR reads in MiXCR, keeping a single row per CDR3 protein. The repertoire holds 660,000 or so distinct CDR3 sequences, with around 20% as singletons. Sequencing used blood. These receptors all stem from a man aged 30 to 39 with Graves' ophthalmopathy.

This clonotype was recorded at least ten times. This chain uses TRBV28 with TRBJ2-1; TRBD2 might be the D (5 bases). The CDR3 covers 15 residues. Germline V lookup: CDR1 MDHEN, CDR2 SYDVKM. V lost 2 bases and J 6 bases, leaving 14 bases between the germline ends. CDR3 amino acids: CASSLGAVSGNEQFF. Written as DNA, the CDR3 is TGTGCCAGCAGTTTAGGAGCGGTGTCTGGCAATGAGCAGTTCTTC.

V is TRBV24-1 and J is TRBJ2-7; D assignment may be TRBD1 or TRBD2 (5 bases each). The germline V gene has CDR1 KGHDR and CDR2 SFDVKD. Trimming took 3 bases from V and 0 from J, leaving 14 bases between them. The CDR3 is 16 amino acids. As DNA, the CDR3 is TGTGCCACCAGTGATGTTAGGGACGTTAGCTCCTACGAGCAGTACTTC. Translating it yields CATSDVRDVSSYEQYF.

The rearrangement joins TRBV29-1 to TRBJ2-7; tentative D call: TRBD1 (5 bases). The CDR3 loop spans 13 amino acids. Trimming stripped 1 base from V and 2 bases from J, with 9 bases between. Germline V gene lookup returns CDR1 SQVTM and CDR2 ANQGSEA. The CDR3 coding sequence is TGCAGCGTTGAAGCCGCAGGGACCTACGAGCAGTACTTC. Amino acids: CSVEAAGTYEQYF.

This clonotype was seen more than once but under ten times. The rearrangement links TRBV7-9 to TRBJ1-3; D might be TRBD1 (5 bases). From germline, CDR1 is SEHNR and CDR2 FQNEAQ (reference sequence). The length of the CDR3 is 14 residues. Trimming cost V 6 bases and J 4 bases, with 13 bases left between them. Here the CDR3 DNA reads TGTGCCAGCAGGCCTTTCAGGGAAGGAAACACCATATATTTT. Its translation: CASRPFREGNTIYF.

In this sample, this clonotype turned up many times. The junction differs from germline at one of its ends, possibly a read error. The chain carries TRBV18 and TRBJ1-1, with 7 nucleotides matching TRBD1. The CDR3 extends over 14 amino acids. Germline CDR1 and CDR2: KGHSH and LQKENI. The CDR3: CASSPSGGNPEAFF. The CDR3 region has the DNA TGTGCCAGCTCACCATCAGGGGGGAACCCTGAAGCTTTCTTT.

The chain employs TRBV29-1 and TRBJ1-3; TRBD1 might be the D (6 bases). CDR1 is SQVTM, CDR2 ANQGSEA, per germline. The CDR3 runs 13 residues. DNA of the CDR3: TGCAACCAATCGAAGGGGGTCGGAAACACCATATATTTT. Protein product: CNQSKGVGNTIYF.

A few counts support this clonotype. This rearrangement joins TRBV19 to TRBJ1-2; tentative D call: TRBD1 (6 bases). Per the germline V gene, CDR1 is LNHDA and CDR2 is SQIVND (reference sequence). Trimming removed 4 bases at V and 6 bases at J, with 33 bases between. This CDR3 spans 20 amino acids. This CDR3 is CASSKRRGDTGGRTRHGYTF. The CDR3 DNA reads TGTGCCAGTAGTAAACGCCGCGGGGACACCGGGGGAAGAACACGCCATGGCTACACCTTC.

The chain carries TRBV4-1 and TRBJ2-7; no firm D call. Germline V gene sequence: CDR1 MGHRA, CDR2 YSYEKL. This CDR3 comprises 14 residues. Trimming removed 3 bases at V and 3 bases at J, with 12 bases between. The CDR3 DNA follows: TGCGCCAGCAGCCACCTCCCGGACGGCTACGAGCAGTACTTC. Protein: CASSHLPDGYEQYF.

This clonotype was counted many times. The J gene is TRBJ1-2, the V gene TRBV7-2, with a weak D call TRBD1 (5 bases). Germline lookup yields CDR1 SGHTA and CDR2 FQGNSA. The CDR3 totals 15 residues. The germline V and J ends were trimmed by 0 bases and 1 base, with 9 bases remaining between them. The CDR3 loop is CASSLAGTLNYGYTF. CDR3 coding DNA: TGTGCCAGCAGCTTAGCCGGGACCCTTAACTATGGCTACACCTTC.

The DNA for the CDR3 is TGTGCCACCAGTGATCCGACAGGGACGGGGAACATTCAGTACTTC. It translates to CATSDPTGTGNIQYF. This sequence joins TRBV24-1 and TRBJ2-4, with 7 nucleotides matching TRBD1. Germline assignment: CDR1 KGHDR and CDR2 SFDVKD. This CDR3 has 15 residues. Losses at the gene ends were 3 bases for V and 7 bases for J; bases not matched to a gene: 8.

This clonotype was seen only a few times. The chain uses TRBV7-2 and TRBJ2-2; no reliable D call. Germline assignment: CDR1 SGHTA and CDR2 FQGNSA. This CDR3 has 15 residues. Between the trimmed V and J ends, which lost 5 bases and 0 bases, there was a span of 10 bases. CDR3 sequence: CASSPFLSNTGELFF. The CDR3 DNA reads as TGTGCCAGCAGCCCCTTCTTATCGAACACCGGGGAGCTGTTTTTT.

The CDR3, as DNA: TGCGCCAGCAGCTCCTGGACAGTGGGGGTGGATGGCTACACCTTC. It yields the protein CASSSWTVGVDGYTF. The chain carries TRBV5-1 and TRBJ1-2; D may be TRBD1 (6 bases). The CDR3 loop spans 15 amino acids. Germline lookup yields CDR1 SGHRS and CDR2 YFSETQ. V dropped 3 bases and J dropped 6 bases, with 18 bases sitting between them. Full variable domain (missing parts from reference TRBV5-1 and TRBJ1-2): KAGVTQTPRYLIKTRGQQVTLSCSPISGHRSVSWYQQTPGQGLQFLFEYFSETQRNKGNFPGRFSGRQFSNSRSEMNVSTLELGDSALYLCASSSWTVGVDGYTFGSGTRLTVV.

This clonotype turned up a few times. This chain joins TRBV28 and TRBJ2-3; no firm D call. Trimming cost V 3 bases and J 2 bases, with 9 bases left between them. Germline CDR1 and CDR2: MDHEN and SYDVKM. The CDR3 consists of 14 residues. CDR3 sequence: CASSFQAVTDTQYF. CDR3 DNA: TGTGCCAGCAGTTTCCAGGCGGTCACAGATACGCAGTATTTT.

The genes are TRBV29-1 and TRBJ2-5, with D possibly being TRBD1 or TRBD2 (6 bases each). The V gene's germline CDR1 is SQVTM and CDR2 ANQGSEA. The CDR3 extends over 17 amino acids. The germline V and J ends were trimmed by 5 bases and 5 bases, with 27 bases remaining between them. CDR3: CSVMGPGGVRVGETQYF. The CDR3 DNA reads as TGCAGCGTTATGGGTCCCGGGGGCGTACGGGTCGGGGAGACCCAGTACTTC.

This clonotype was found a few times. DNA for the CDR3: TGTGCCAGCTCACCGGAGACAGGGGTCTCCTACGAGCAGTACTTC. Translating it yields CASSPETGVSYEQYF. The chain recombines TRBV18 with TRBJ2-7; 8 bases align to TRBD1. CDR3 size: 15 residues. Germline V CDR1 and CDR2: KGHSH, LQKENI. The trim removed 3 bases at V and 0 bases at J, leaving 4 bases unmatched.

The chain recombines TRBV29-1 with TRBJ2-1; D possibly corresponds to TRBD2 (6 bases). Germline V gives CDR1 SQVTM, CDR2 ANQGSEA. V lost 2 bases to trimming and J lost 4 bases, with 15 bases between them. The CDR3 has 15 residues. CDR3 DNA sequence: TGCAGCGTTGAATCTGTGGGGCTAGCGTACAATGAGCAGTTCTTC. Protein: CSVESVGLAYNEQFF.

The chain joins TRBV13 to TRBJ1-3; 7 bases match TRBD1. The CDR3 runs 15 residues. From germline, CDR1 is PRHDT and CDR2 FYEKMQ (reference sequence). J was trimmed by 7 bases and V by 5 bases; bases with no gene match: 11. CDR3 loop: CASSPRQGIWNTIYF. The CDR3 coding sequence is TGTGCCAGCAGCCCGCGACAGGGAATATGGAACACCATATATTTT.

In this sample, this clonotype turned up many times. This rearrangement joins TRBV7-2 to TRBJ2-7, with TRBD2 identical over 10 bases. The CDR3 totals 14 residues. Germline loops: CDR1 SGHTA, CDR2 FQGNSA. V shed 0 bases and J 6 bases; nucleotides not matched to a gene: 2. CDR3 sequence: CASSLASGGFEQYF. The CDR3 nucleotides read TGTGCCAGCAGCTTAGCTAGCGGGGGGTTCGAGCAGTACTTC.

The J gene is TRBJ2-7, the V gene TRBV6-2 or TRBV6-3, with D maybe TRBD2 (6 bases). V was shortened by 7 bases and J by 2 bases, with 15 bases between the two germline ends. CDR3 length: 14 amino acids. Germline V lookup: CDR1 MNHEY, CDR2 SVGEGT. In nucleotides, the CDR3 is TGTGCCAGCACCCGGGAGCTAAGGCCCTACGAGCAGTACTTC. Its protein product is CASTRELRPYEQYF.

The rearrangement uses TRBV25-1 and TRBJ2-1; D may be TRBD2 (5 bases). Between the trimmed V and J ends, which lost 3 bases and 15 bases, there was a span of 18 bases. Germline lookup yields CDR1 MGHDK and CDR2 SYGVNS. The CDR3 contains 13 residues. The CDR3 DNA is TGTGCCAGCAGTGATCGTCGGGGAGTAGTCCCGTTCTTC. Its protein product is CASSDRRGVVPFF. The full variable domain, its missing parts supplied by reference TRBV25-1 and TRBJ2-1, is EADIYQTPRYLVIGTGKKITLECSQTMGHDKMYWYQQDPGMELHLIHYSYGVNSTEKGDLSSESTVSRIRTEHFPLTLESARPSHTSQYLCASSDRRGVVPFFGPGTRLTVL.

The genes are TRBV19 and TRBJ1-5, with TRBD1 as a possible D gene (5 bases). From germline, CDR1 is LNHDA and CDR2 SQIVND (reference sequence). V lost 0 bases and J 7 bases, leaving 7 bases between the germline ends. CDR3 length equals 13 residues. The CDR3 loop reads CASSIDGAQPQHF. CDR3 bases: TGTGCCAGTAGTATAGATGGGGCGCAGCCCCAGCATTTT.